This T cell receptor (beta chain) came from a study of OX40 agonist ivuxolimab in advanced cancers. As for the study in general: An agonistic human IgG2 monoclonal antibody against OX40 (CD134) was given. Patients receiving dose escalation had hepatocellular carcinoma, melanoma, renal cell or head and neck cancer. Age averaged 60 years (range 23 to 79), and more than 80% were male.

Sequenced by immunoSEQ multiplex PCR; TCRdb stores in-frame clones only, minus some. The table shows some 72,000 clones, with less than 85% occurring only once. The receptor was derived from an adult with an advanced solid tumor such as melanoma, head and neck, liver or kidney cancer. The sequenced sample was CD4+ or CD8+ T cells sorted from blood, obtained in a trial of the OX40 agonist ivuxolimab.

The CDR3 bases are TGTGCCAGCAGCCCACGACAGGGGGCGGCCAATGAGCAGTTCTTC. Translating gives CASSPRQGAANEQFF. The V gene is TRBV5-8, the J gene TRBJ2-1, with 10 bases identical to TRBD1. Germline CDR1 SGHTS, CDR2 YDEGEE. CDR3 length equals 15 residues. With V trimmed by 4 bases and J by 6 bases, 7 bases remained unmatched.